This T cell receptor beta chain was identified in a study of cytomegalovirus exposure and HLA in healthy donors. V trimming: 4 bases; J trimming: 3 bases; junction bases outside the gene matches: 6. Germline-derived CDR1 and CDR2 are SGDLS and YYNGEE. There are 15 residues in the CDR3. Assay: immunoSEQ multiplex PCR; the TCRdb copy retains only in-frame clones and omits some. The sample contains some 350,000 clones, roughly 90% of which appear only once. A note on this clone: What it binds is unknown.

Whole-study results and caveats: The investigators catalogued about 170 TCR beta chains as cytomegalovirus-associated. Most TCR sequences were uncommon, yet certain public TCRs appeared in many donors.

Sequencing was done on a sample of PBMCs. This clonotype originated in a woman in her 30s in good health and CMV-seropositive. This chain joins TRBV9 and TRBJ2-3, with 9 bases fitting TRBD2. In nucleotides, the CDR3 is TGTGCCAGCAGCATTAGCGGGAGTTGGACAGATACGCAGTATTTT. It codes for CASSISGSWTDTQYF.